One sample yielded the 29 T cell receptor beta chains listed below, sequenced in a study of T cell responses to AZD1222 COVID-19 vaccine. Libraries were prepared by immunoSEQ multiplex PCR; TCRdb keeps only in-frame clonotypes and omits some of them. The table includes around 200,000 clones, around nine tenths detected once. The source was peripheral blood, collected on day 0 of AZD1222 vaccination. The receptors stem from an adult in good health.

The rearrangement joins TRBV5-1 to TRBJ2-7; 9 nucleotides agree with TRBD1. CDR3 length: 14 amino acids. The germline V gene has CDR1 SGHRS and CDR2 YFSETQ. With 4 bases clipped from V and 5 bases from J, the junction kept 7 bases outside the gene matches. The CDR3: CASSPGQGRDEQYF. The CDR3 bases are TGCGCCAGCAGCCCCGGACAGGGGAGGGACGAGCAGTACTTC.

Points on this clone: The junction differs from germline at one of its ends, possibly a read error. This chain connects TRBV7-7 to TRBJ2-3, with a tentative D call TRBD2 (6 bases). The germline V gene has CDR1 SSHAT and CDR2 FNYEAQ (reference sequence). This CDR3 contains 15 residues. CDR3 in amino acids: CASSRGAGVTDTQYF. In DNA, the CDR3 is TGTGCTAGCAGCCGCGGGGCAGGAGTCACAGATACGCAGTATTTT. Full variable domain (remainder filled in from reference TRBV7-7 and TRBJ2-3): GAGVSQSPRYKVTKRGQDVTLRCDPISSHATLYWYQQALGQGPEFLTYFNYEAQPDKSGLPSDRFSAERPEGSISTLTIQRTEQRDSAMYRCASSRGAGVTDTQYFGPGTRLTVL.

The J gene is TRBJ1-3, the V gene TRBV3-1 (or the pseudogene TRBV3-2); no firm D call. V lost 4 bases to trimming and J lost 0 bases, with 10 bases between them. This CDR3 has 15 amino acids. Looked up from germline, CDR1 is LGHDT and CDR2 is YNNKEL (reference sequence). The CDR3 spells CASSRDIASGNTIYF. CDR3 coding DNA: TGTGCCAGCAGCCGAGACATAGCCTCTGGAAACACCATATATTTT.

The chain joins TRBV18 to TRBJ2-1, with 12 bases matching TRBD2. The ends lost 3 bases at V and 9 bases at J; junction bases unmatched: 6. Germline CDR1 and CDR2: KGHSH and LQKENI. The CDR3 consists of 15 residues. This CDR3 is CASSPPRLAGVEQFF. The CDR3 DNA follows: TGTGCCAGCTCACCTCCTCGACTAGCGGGGGTTGAGCAGTTCTTC.

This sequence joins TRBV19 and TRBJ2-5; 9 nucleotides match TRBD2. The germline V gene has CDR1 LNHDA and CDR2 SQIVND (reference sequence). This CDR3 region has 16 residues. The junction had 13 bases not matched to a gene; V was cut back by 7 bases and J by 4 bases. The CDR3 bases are TGTGCCAGTACCCCTCTAGGCGGGAGGGCCGGAGAGACCCAGTACTTC. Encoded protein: CASTPLGGRAGETQYF.

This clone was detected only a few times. The CDR3 loop is CASSLIQGPYEQYF. For the CDR3, the DNA is TGTGCCAGCAGCCTAATACAGGGACCCTACGAGCAGTACTTC. V and J are TRBV5-5 and TRBJ2-7; D may be TRBD1 (6 bases). V dropped 4 bases and J dropped 2 bases, with 13 bases sitting between them. CDR3 length equals 14 residues. Looked up from germline, CDR1 is SGHKS and CDR2 is YYEKEE (reference sequence).

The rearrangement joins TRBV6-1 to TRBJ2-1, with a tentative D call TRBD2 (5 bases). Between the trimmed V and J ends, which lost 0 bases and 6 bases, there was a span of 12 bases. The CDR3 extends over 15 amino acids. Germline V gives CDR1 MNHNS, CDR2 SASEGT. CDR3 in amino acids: CASSEAVGMSNEQFF. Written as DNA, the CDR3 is TGTGCCAGCAGTGAAGCGGTCGGGATGTCCAATGAGCAGTTCTTC.

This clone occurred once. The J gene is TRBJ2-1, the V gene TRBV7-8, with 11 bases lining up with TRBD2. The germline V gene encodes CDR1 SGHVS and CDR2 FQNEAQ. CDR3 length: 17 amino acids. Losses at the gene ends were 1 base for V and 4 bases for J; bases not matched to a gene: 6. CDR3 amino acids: CASSLVVSGGVYNEQFF. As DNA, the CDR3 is TGTGCCAGCAGCTTAGTGGTTAGCGGGGGGGTTTACAATGAGCAGTTCTTC. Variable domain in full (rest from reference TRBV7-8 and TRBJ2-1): GAGVSQSPRYKVAKRGQDVALRCDPISGHVSLFWYQQALGQGPEFLTYFQNEAQLDKSGLPSDRFFAERPEGSVSTLKIQRTQQEDSAVYLCASSLVVSGGVYNEQFFGPGTRLTVL.

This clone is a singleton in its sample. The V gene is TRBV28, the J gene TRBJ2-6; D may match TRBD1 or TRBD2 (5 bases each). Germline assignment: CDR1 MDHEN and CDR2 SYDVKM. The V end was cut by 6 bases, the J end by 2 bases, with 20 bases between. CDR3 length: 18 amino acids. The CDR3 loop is CASSPPSGMGAGANVLTF. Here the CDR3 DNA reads TGTGCCAGCAGCCCCCCGTCGGGGATGGGGGCTGGGGCCAACGTCCTGACTTTC.

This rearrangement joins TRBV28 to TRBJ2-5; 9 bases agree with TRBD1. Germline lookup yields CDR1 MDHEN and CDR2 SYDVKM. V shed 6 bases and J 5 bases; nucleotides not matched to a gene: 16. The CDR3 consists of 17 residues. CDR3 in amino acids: CASSSPPGQGVGETQYF. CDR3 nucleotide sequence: TGTGCCAGCAGCAGCCCGCCGGGACAGGGTGTCGGGGAGACCCAGTACTTC.

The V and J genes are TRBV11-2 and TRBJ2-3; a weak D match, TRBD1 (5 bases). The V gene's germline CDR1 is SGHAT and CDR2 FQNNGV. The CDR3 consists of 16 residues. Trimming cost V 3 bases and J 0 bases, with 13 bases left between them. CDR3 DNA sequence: TGTGCCAGCAGCTTTGGGGCCACCCTTAGCACAGATACGCAGTATTTT. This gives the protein CASSFGATLSTDTQYF.

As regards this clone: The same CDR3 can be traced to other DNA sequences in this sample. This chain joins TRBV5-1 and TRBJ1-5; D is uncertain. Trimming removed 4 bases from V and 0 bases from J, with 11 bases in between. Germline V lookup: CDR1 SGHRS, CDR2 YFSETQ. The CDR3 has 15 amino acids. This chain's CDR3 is CASSPTGDSNQPQHF. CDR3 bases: TGCGCCAGCAGCCCGACGGGAGATAGCAATCAGCCCCAGCATTTT.

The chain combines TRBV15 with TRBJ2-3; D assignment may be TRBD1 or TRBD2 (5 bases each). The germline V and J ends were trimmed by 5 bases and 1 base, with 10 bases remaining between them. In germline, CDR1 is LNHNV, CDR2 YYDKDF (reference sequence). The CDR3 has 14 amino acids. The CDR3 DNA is TGTGCCACCAGCCGTGGGACCCGCACAGATACGCAGTATTTT. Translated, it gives CATSRGTRTDTQYF. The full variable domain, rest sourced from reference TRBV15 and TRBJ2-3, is DAMVIQNPRYQVTQFGKPVTLSCSQTLNHNVMYWYQQKSSQAPKLLFHYYDKDFNNEADTPDNFQSRRPNTSFCFLDIRSPGLGDTAMYLCATSRGTRTDTQYFGPGTRLTVL.

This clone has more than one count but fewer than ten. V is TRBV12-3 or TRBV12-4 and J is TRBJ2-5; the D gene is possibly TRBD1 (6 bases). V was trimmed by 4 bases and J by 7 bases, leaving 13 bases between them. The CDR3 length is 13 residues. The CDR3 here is CASSSTGPRTQYF. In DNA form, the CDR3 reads TGTGCCAGCAGTTCGACAGGCCCCCGGACCCAGTACTTC.

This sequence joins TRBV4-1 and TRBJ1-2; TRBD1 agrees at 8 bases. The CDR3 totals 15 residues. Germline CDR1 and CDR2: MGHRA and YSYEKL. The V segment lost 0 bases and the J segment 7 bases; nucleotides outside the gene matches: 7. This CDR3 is CASSQDPRGHGGYTF. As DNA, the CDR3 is TGCGCCAGCAGCCAAGATCCCAGGGGGCATGGTGGCTACACCTTC.

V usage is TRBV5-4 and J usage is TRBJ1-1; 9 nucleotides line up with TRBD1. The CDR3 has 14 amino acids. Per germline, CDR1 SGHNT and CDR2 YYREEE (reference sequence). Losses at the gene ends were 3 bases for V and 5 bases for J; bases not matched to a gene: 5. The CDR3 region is CASSWTGVGTEAFF. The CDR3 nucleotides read TGTGCCAGCAGCTGGACAGGGGTAGGGACTGAAGCTTTCTTT. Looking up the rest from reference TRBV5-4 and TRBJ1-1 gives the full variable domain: ETGVTQSPTHLIKTRGQQVTLRCSSQSGHNTVSWYQQALGQGPQFIFQYYREEENGRGNFPPRFSGLQFPNYSSELNVNALELDDSALYLCASSWTGVGTEAFFGQGTRLTVV.

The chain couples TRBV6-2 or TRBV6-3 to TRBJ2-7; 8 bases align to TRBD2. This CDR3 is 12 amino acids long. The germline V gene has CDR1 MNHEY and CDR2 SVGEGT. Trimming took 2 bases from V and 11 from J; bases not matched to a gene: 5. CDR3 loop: CASSYTNSGEYF. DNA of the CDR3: TGTGCCAGCAGTTACACCAATAGCGGGGAGTACTTC.

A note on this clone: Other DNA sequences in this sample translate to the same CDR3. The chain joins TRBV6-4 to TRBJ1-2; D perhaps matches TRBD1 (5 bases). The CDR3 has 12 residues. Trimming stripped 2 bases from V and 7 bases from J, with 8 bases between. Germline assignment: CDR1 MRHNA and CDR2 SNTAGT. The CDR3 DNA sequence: TGTGCCAGCAGTGACAGGGGAGGTGGCTACACCTTC. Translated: CASSDRGGGYTF.

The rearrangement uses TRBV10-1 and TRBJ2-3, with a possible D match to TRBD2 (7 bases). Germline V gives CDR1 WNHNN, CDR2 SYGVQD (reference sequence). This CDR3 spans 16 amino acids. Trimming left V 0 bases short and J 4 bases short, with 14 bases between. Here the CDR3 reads CASSESRGRFSDTQYF. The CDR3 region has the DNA TGCGCCAGCAGTGAGTCGCGGGGGCGCTTCTCAGATACGCAGTATTTT.

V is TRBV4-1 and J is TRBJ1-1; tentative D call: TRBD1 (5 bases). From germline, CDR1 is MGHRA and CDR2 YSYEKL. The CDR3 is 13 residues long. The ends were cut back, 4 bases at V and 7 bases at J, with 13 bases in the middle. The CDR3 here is CASSPQARGEAFF. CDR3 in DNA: TGCGCCAGCAGCCCACAGGCTAGAGGTGAAGCTTTCTTT.

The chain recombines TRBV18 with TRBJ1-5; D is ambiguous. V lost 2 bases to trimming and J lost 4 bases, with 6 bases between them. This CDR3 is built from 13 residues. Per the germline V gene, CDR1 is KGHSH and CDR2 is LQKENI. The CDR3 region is CASSPDLNQPQHF. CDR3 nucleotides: TGTGCCAGCTCACCAGACCTTAATCAGCCCCAGCATTTT.

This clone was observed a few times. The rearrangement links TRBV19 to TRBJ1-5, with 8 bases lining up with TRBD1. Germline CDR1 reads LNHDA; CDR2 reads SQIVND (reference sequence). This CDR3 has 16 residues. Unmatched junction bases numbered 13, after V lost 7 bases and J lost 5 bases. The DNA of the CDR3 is TGTGCCAGTAATACCCCGAGACAGGGGAGGTATCAGCCCCAGCATTTT. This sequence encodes CASNTPRQGRYQPQHF.

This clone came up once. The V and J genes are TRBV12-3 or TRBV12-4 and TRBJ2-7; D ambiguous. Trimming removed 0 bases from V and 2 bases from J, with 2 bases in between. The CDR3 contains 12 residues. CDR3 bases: TGTGCCAGCAGTTTAGCGGCCTACGAGCAGTACTTC. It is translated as CASSLAAYEQYF.

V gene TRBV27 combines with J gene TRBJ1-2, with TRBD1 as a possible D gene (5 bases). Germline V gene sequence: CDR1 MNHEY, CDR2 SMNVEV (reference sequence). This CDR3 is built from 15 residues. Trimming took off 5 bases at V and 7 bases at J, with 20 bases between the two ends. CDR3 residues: CASSPPASGAGGYTF. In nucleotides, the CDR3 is TGTGCCAGCAGTCCACCTGCCAGCGGGGCGGGTGGCTACACCTTC.

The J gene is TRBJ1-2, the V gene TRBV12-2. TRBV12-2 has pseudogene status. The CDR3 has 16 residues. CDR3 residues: CASRLGIFCMERGYTF. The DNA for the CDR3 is TGTGCAAGTCGCTTAGGAATTTTCTGTATGGAGAGGGGCTACACCTTC.

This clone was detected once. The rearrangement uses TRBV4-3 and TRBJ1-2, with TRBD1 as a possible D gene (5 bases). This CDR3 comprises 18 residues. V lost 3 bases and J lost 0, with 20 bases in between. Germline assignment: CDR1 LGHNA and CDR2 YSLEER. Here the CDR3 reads CASSHDLPGAYPNYGYTF. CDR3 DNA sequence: TGCGCCAGCAGCCACGACCTTCCCGGGGCCTACCCTAACTATGGCTACACCTTC.

This CDR3 reads CASSSNGDTQYF. The CDR3 DNA is TGTGCCAGCAGCTCCAACGGGGATACGCAGTATTTT. The chain joins TRBV7-3 to TRBJ2-3; D is unresolved. V lost 4 bases to trimming and J lost 6 bases, with 8 bases between them. Germline loops: CDR1 SGHTA, CDR2 FQGTGA. CDR3 size: 12 residues.

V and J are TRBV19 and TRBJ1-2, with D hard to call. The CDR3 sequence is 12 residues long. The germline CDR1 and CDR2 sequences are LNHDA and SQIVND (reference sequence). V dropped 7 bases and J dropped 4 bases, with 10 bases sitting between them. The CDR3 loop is CASTPGVYGYTF. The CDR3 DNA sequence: TGTGCCAGTACCCCTGGGGTCTATGGCTACACCTTC.

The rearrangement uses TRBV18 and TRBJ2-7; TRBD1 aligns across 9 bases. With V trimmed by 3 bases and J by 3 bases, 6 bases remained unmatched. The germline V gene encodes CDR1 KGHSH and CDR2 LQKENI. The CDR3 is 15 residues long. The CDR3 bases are TGTGCCAGCTCACCCCCGACAGGGGGACACTACGAGCAGTACTTC. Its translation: CASSPPTGGHYEQYF.